This T cell receptor beta chain is from a study of CXCR3-negative and CXCR3-positive naive CD8 T cells. Turning to the study itself: Some 150 million TRB reads were obtained in total, which works out to about 1.5 +/- 0.3 million per library.

CDR3 length equals 15 residues. Germline V CDR1 and CDR2: SGHNT, YYREEE (reference sequence). Each TRB cDNA library was prepared by 5' RACE (with UMI labels). TCRdb reprocessed the 5' RACE reads and reports one entry per CDR3 protein, with no DNA. The ten most abundant clones cover about 1% of a sample with 70,000 to 100,000 distinct CDR3 sequences. The receptor comes from a human donor in good health. Some clones in this sample may be carry-over from other donors' samples. The chain employs TRBV5-4 and TRBJ1-2; TCRdb picks TRBD1, but there is no DNA to check that call. Sequenced sample: naive CXCR3- CD8+ T cells from blood. Subset given: CD45RO-CCR7+CD27+CD95- naive CD8+ T cells lacking CXCR3 (TNR3-). CDR3 residues: CASSLGTEGESGYTF.